This is a list of T cell receptor beta chains from one sample in a study of early T cells in non-severe SARS-CoV-2 infection. TCRdb used MiXCR to reprocess the 5' RACE reads, holding one entry per CDR3 protein. The table records just over 65,000 distinct CDR3 sequences, less than 15% of them present only once. Source material: whole blood. These receptors came from an adult who was a healthcare worker with PCR-confirmed SARS-CoV-2 infection or an uninfected control (not recorded which). CDR3s include the opening cysteine and the closing phenylalanine or tryptophan. The D gene is left open where the match is weak. A row's size may be missing; if present it is once, few, many or a size class.

j_call clone_size d_call v_call cdr3_length cdr3_nt cdr3_aa
TRBJ2-7 many TRBD2 TRBV7-2 18 TGTGCCAGCAGCTTAGTGGGGACTAGCCGTTTTAGCTCCTACGAGCAGTACTTC CASSLVGTSRFSSYEQYF
TRBJ2-1 many - TRBV11-2 12 TGTGCCAGCATCAGCCCCTACAATGAGCAGTTCTTC CASISPYNEQFF
TRBJ1-3 - - TRBV28 12 TGTGCCAGCAGTTTCCCTGGAAACACCATATATTTT CASSFPGNTIYF
TRBJ2-1 few TRBD2 TRBV6-2/TRBV6-3 15 TGTGCCAGCAGTAAGGGACTAGGCTTGTCGTTTGAGCAGTTCTTC CASSKGLGLSFEQFF
TRBJ2-2 - TRBD1 TRBV5-4 15 TGTGCCAGCAGCCCCAGGGGGCTTGCGGCCGGGGAGCTGTTTTTT CASSPRGLAAGELFF
TRBJ1-1 few - TRBV6-5 13 TGTCCCAGCAGACAGACCCTGAACACTGAAGCTTTCTTT CPSRQTLNTEAFF
TRBJ1-5 - - TRBV12-3/TRBV12-4 13 TGTGCCAGCAGCACTCTGAGCAATCAGCCCCAGCATTTT CASSTLSNQPQHF
TRBJ2-7 few - TRBV29-1 14 TGCAGCGTTGAAGGGGCCGGGTTGGGCTACGAGCAGTACTTC CSVEGAGLGYEQYF
TRBJ2-3 few - TRBV2 12 TGTGCCAGCAGGGAGGAGGGAGATACGCAGTATTTT CASREEGDTQYF
TRBJ1-1 many - TRBV12-3/TRBV12-4 14 TGTGCCAGCAGCTCATCGGTGGTCCTCACTGAAGCTTTCTTT CASSSSVVLTEAFF
TRBJ2-7 - - TRBV5-6 13 TGTGCCAGCAGCTTGGTGGCAGCCTACGAGCAGTACTTC CASSLVAAYEQYF
TRBJ1-5 many - TRBV6-1 15 TGTGCCAGCAGTGAAGCGGGACATAGCAATCAGCCCCAGCATTTT CASSEAGHSNQPQHF
TRBJ1-2 few - TRBV7-9 14 TGTGCCAGCAGCTTAGAGACAGTTACTTATGGCTACACCTTC CASSLETVTYGYTF
TRBJ2-5 many TRBD2 TRBV20-1 13 TGCAGCGCCTATTGGGACTACCCTGAGACCCAGTACTTC CSAYWDYPETQYF
TRBJ2-7 few TRBD1 TRBV6-1 15 TGTGCCAGCAGTGAAGAGGACAGGGCCACCTACGAGCAGTACTTC CASSEEDRATYEQYF
TRBJ2-1 few TRBD2 TRBV7-2 18 TGTGCCAGCAGCCAGACTAGCGGGAGGGTAAAAGCGTACAATGAGCAGTTCTTC CASSQTSGRVKAYNEQFF
TRBJ1-6 - TRBD1 TRBV28 14 TGTGCCACCGAACCCGGGACAGGCAATTCACCCCTCCACTTT CATEPGTGNSPLHF
TRBJ1-2 - - TRBV10-3 13 TGTGCCATCAGTGTACAGCCTAACTATGGCTACACCTTC CAISVQPNYGYTF
TRBJ2-7 many TRBD2 TRBV4-1 16 TGCGCCAGCAGCCCATCCCCTAGCGGGGGCTCCTACGAGCAGTACTTC CASSPSPSGGSYEQYF
TRBJ2-5 once TRBD2 TRBV28 15 TGTGCCTGCAGCCTAGCGGGAGGACGGGAGGAGACCCAGTACTTC CACSLAGGREETQYF
TRBJ2-7 many - TRBV7-2 14 TGTGCCAGCAGCTTAGTGGACAGCTCCTACGAGCAGTACTTC CASSLVDSSYEQYF
TRBJ2-7 few TRBD2 TRBV20-1 13 TGCAGTGCTCTCCCCGGGACTAACTACGAGCAGTACTTC CSALPGTNYEQYF
TRBJ2-1 many - TRBV4-2 15 TGTGCCAGCAGCCAAACCCCCGGTCCGGGCAATGAGCAGTTCTTC CASSQTPGPGNEQFF
TRBJ1-6 few - TRBV18 14 TGTGCCAGCTCACCCCTACAGGGTAGCTCACCCCTCCACTTT CASSPLQGSSPLHF
TRBJ1-4 - TRBD1 TRBV11-2 17 TGTGCCAGCAGCTTAGATCAGGGGGGGCCGCCGCGGGAAAAACTGTTTTTT CASSLDQGGPPREKLFF
TRBJ2-1 few - TRBV6-5 17 TGTGCCAGCAGTGCGTCCCCTCGGAGAATCTCCTACAATGAGCAGTTCTTC CASSASPRRISYNEQFF
TRBJ2-5 few - TRBV29-1 14 TGCAGCGTTGAAGGTCCAGGTTCCCAAGAGACCCAGTACTTC CSVEGPGSQETQYF
TRBJ2-7 few TRBD2 TRBV20-1 16 TGCAGTGCTAGAGATCAAGATAGCGGGATACTCTACGAGCAGTACTTC CSARDQDSGILYEQYF
TRBJ2-7 - TRBD2 TRBV5-1 15 TGCGCCAGCAGCTTGGAGGGACTAGCGGGAGGTGAGCAGTACTTC CASSLEGLAGGEQYF
TRBJ2-7 - - TRBV29-1 13 TGCAGCGCCACAGGGTCGGGGTCGCACGAGCAGTACTTC CSATGSGSHEQYF
TRBJ2-3 few - TRBV29-1 14 TGCAGCGTTGATGCAGGGAGCCCGGGAGATACGCAGTATTTT CSVDAGSPGDTQYF
TRBJ2-2 - TRBD2 TRBV6-2/TRBV6-3 16 TGTGCCAGCAGTCAGCCCCTAGCGGCCAACACCGGGGAGCTGTTTTTT CASSQPLAANTGELFF
TRBJ2-5 - - TRBV27 15 TGTGCCAGCAGCCTATCCGTTGGGAGGCGAGAGACCCAGTACTTC CASSLSVGRRETQYF
TRBJ2-7 - - TRBV19 15 TGTGCCAGTAGTATTGTTGGGGACAACTCCTACGAGCAGTACTTC CASSIVGDNSYEQYF
TRBJ2-1 many - TRBV28 13 TGTGCCAGCAGTTTACCAGGGACGGGTGAGCAGTTCTTC CASSLPGTGEQFF
TRBJ2-1 - - TRBV24-1 12 TGTGCCACCAGTGCCCCGACCGGGGAGCAGTTCTTC CATSAPTGEQFF
TRBJ2-2 many TRBD2 TRBV9 16 TGTGCCAGCAGCGCTTGGACTAGCGGAAACACCGGGGAGCTGTTTTTT CASSAWTSGNTGELFF
TRBJ2-1 many TRBD2 TRBV11-2 15 TGTGCCAGCAGCTTTGGACTAGCGGCGACCAATGAGCAGTTCTTC CASSFGLAATNEQFF
TRBJ2-1 - TRBD2 TRBV7-9 15 TGTGCCAGCAGCCTACTAGCGGGAGGTTACAATGAGCAGTTCTTC CASSLLAGGYNEQFF
TRBJ2-1 few - TRBV21-1 20 TGTGCCAGCAGCAATAGGCTAGCGGGAGTGGTTCGTTCCTCCTACAATGAGCAGTTCTTC CASSNRLAGVVRSSYNEQFF
TRBJ2-3 few - TRBV29-1 11 TGCAGCGGGAGGGGCGCAGATACGCAGTATTTT CSGRGADTQYF
TRBJ2-3 - TRBD1 TRBV7-8 15 TGTGCCAGCAGCTTAGAGACAGGGAAAAGGGATACGCAGTATTTT CASSLETGKRDTQYF